A selection of T cell receptor beta chains follows, all from one sample in a study of graft-versus-host responses after intestinal transplantation. Their antigens are not known. The method was immunoSEQ multiplex PCR; TCRdb's version includes in-frame clones alone and lacks a portion of them. The sample includes roughly 97,000 clones, 91% of them seen just once. The sequencing here drew on unstimulated CD4+ T cells sorted from spleen or lymph node cells, taken before transplant. Receptor source: a human donor who was the organ donor for an intestinal transplant. The CDR3 runs from the conserved cysteine through the conserved F or W. D genes are given only for firm matches. A row's size may be missing; if present it is once, few, many or a size class.

j_call: TRBJ1-5
clone_size: NA
v_call: TRBV6-5
d_call: NA
cdr3_aa: CASSSRFNQPQHF
cdr3_nt: TGTGCCAGCAGTTCGAGGTTCAATCAGCCCCAGCATTTT

j_call: TRBJ2-2
clone_size: NA
v_call: TRBV7-6
d_call: TRBD2
cdr3_aa: CASSPGRGANTGELFF
cdr3_nt: TGTGCCAGCAGTCCTGGGAGGGGCGCGAACACCGGGGAGCTGTTTTTT

j_call: TRBJ1-1
clone_size: NA
v_call: TRBV28
d_call: NA
cdr3_aa: CASRPGGNTEAFF
cdr3_nt: TGTGCCAGCAGACCCGGGGGAAACACTGAAGCTTTCTTT

j_call: TRBJ1-1
clone_size: NA
v_call: TRBV5-6
d_call: NA
cdr3_aa: CASSLTGGTEAFF
cdr3_nt: TGTGCCAGCAGCCTGACAGGTGGGACTGAAGCTTTCTTT

j_call: TRBJ2-7
clone_size: NA
v_call: TRBV14
d_call: NA
cdr3_aa: CASSQGSGYLYEQYF
cdr3_nt: TGTGCCAGCAGCCAAGGTTCAGGGTATCTCTACGAGCAGTACTTC

j_call: TRBJ1-3
clone_size: NA
v_call: TRBV4-1
d_call: NA
cdr3_aa: CASSQDFGGSSSSGNTIYF
cdr3_nt: TGCGCCAGCAGCCAAGATTTTGGAGGCAGTTCGAGCTCTGGAAACACCATATATTTT

j_call: TRBJ2-2
clone_size: NA
v_call: TRBV7-6
d_call: NA
cdr3_aa: CASSPAVGFGELFF
cdr3_nt: TGTGCCAGCAGCCCAGCGGTTGGTTTCGGGGAGCTGTTTTTT

j_call: TRBJ2-5
clone_size: NA
v_call: TRBV4-1
d_call: TRBD2
cdr3_aa: CASSRITSGGETQYF
cdr3_nt: TGCGCCAGCAGCCGGATAACTAGCGGGGGTGAGACCCAGTACTTC

j_call: TRBJ2-3
clone_size: NA
v_call: TRBV4-2
d_call: TRBD2
cdr3_aa: CASSRSGLADSTDTQYF
cdr3_nt: TGTGCCAGCAGCCGATCTGGACTAGCGGATAGCACAGATACGCAGTATTTT

j_call: TRBJ2-1
clone_size: NA
v_call: TRBV9
d_call: NA
cdr3_aa: CASSVGSEAYNEQFF
cdr3_nt: TGTGCCAGCAGCGTAGGGAGCGAGGCCTACAATGAGCAGTTCTTC

j_call: TRBJ2-2
clone_size: NA
v_call: TRBV4-3
d_call: NA
cdr3_aa: CASSQGGGLNTGELFF
cdr3_nt: TGCGCCAGCAGCCAAGGGGGGGGCCTGAACACCGGGGAGCTGTTTTTT

j_call: TRBJ2-1
clone_size: NA
v_call: TRBV2
d_call: TRBD1
cdr3_aa: CASNFDRGDNEQFF
cdr3_nt: TGTGCCAGCAACTTCGACAGGGGCGACAATGAGCAGTTCTTC

j_call: TRBJ2-5
clone_size: NA
v_call: TRBV5-4
d_call: TRBD1
cdr3_aa: CASSLGQGEWETQYF
cdr3_nt: TGTGCCAGCAGCTTGGGACAGGGAGAGTGGGAGACCCAGTACTTC

j_call: TRBJ2-1
clone_size: once
v_call: TRBV7-9
d_call: TRBD2
cdr3_aa: CASRIKLATNEQFF
cdr3_nt: TGTGCCAGCAGGATTAAACTAGCGACCAATGAGCAGTTCTTC

j_call: TRBJ1-2
clone_size: NA
v_call: TRBV4-3
d_call: TRBD1
cdr3_aa: CASSPIGQGGGYTF
cdr3_nt: TGCGCCAGCAGCCCCATTGGACAGGGCGGCGGCTACACCTTC

j_call: TRBJ2-2
clone_size: NA
v_call: TRBV27
d_call: TRBD1
cdr3_aa: CASFRSGGTGELFF
cdr3_nt: TGTGCCAGTTTTCGTTCAGGGGGCACCGGGGAGCTGTTTTTT

j_call: TRBJ2-7
clone_size: NA
v_call: TRBV2
d_call: NA
cdr3_aa: CATRRVTYEQYF
cdr3_nt: TGTGCCACCAGGAGGGTAACCTACGAGCAGTACTTC

j_call: TRBJ2-1
clone_size: once
v_call: TRBV7-9
d_call: NA
cdr3_aa: CASSLVGEQFF
cdr3_nt: TGTGCCAGCAGCTTAGTCGGGGAGCAGTTCTTC

j_call: TRBJ2-7
clone_size: NA
v_call: TRBV28
d_call: NA
cdr3_aa: CASRTAYEQYF
cdr3_nt: TGTGCCAGCAGGACAGCCTACGAGCAGTACTTC

j_call: TRBJ2-3
clone_size: NA
v_call: TRBV4-3
d_call: NA
cdr3_aa: CASSQEDTTDTQYF
cdr3_nt: TGCGCCAGCAGCCAAGAGGACACAACAGATACGCAGTATTTT

j_call: TRBJ2-1
clone_size: NA
v_call: TRBV11-3
d_call: TRBD1
cdr3_aa: CASSLDLGGYYNEQFF
cdr3_nt: TGTGCCAGCAGCTTAGATCTAGGGGGCTACTACAATGAGCAGTTCTTC

j_call: TRBJ1-1
clone_size: NA
v_call: TRBV5-1
d_call: TRBD1
cdr3_aa: CASSYTGTGVNTEAFF
cdr3_nt: TGCGCCAGCAGCTATACCGGGACAGGTGTGAACACTGAAGCTTTCTTT

j_call: TRBJ1-5
clone_size: NA
v_call: TRBV30
d_call: NA
cdr3_aa: CAWSGGQGNQPQHF
cdr3_nt: TGTGCCTGGAGTGGGGGGCAGGGCAATCAGCCCCAGCATTTT

j_call: TRBJ1-5
clone_size: NA
v_call: TRBV19
d_call: NA
cdr3_aa: CASSNVPGHNQPQHF
cdr3_nt: TGTGCCAGTAGTAATGTCCCAGGGCACAATCAGCCCCAGCATTTT

j_call: TRBJ2-2
clone_size: NA
v_call: TRBV7-6
d_call: TRBD1
cdr3_aa: CASPLPTGARTGELFF
cdr3_nt: TGTGCCAGCCCCCTCCCGACAGGGGCTCGCACCGGGGAGCTGTTTTTT

j_call: TRBJ1-5
clone_size: NA
v_call: TRBV15
d_call: TRBD1
cdr3_aa: CATSRDRGGFDQPQHF
cdr3_nt: TGTGCCACCAGCAGGGACAGGGGTGGGTTCGATCAGCCCCAGCATTTT

j_call: TRBJ2-5
clone_size: NA
v_call: TRBV4-2
d_call: TRBD2
cdr3_aa: CASSQGYSGLAGEGETQYF
cdr3_nt: TGTGCCAGCAGCCAAGGCTATTCAGGACTAGCGGGGGAGGGGGAGACCCAGTACTTC

j_call: TRBJ1-4
clone_size: NA
v_call: TRBV11-1
d_call: NA
cdr3_aa: CASSLAHTEKLFF
cdr3_nt: TGTGCCAGCAGCTTAGCACATACTGAAAAACTGTTTTTT

j_call: TRBJ2-1
clone_size: NA
v_call: TRBV4-1
d_call: TRBD2
cdr3_aa: CASSQVGGGYNEQFF
cdr3_nt: TGCGCCAGCAGCCAAGTGGGGGGGGGTTACAATGAGCAGTTCTTC

j_call: TRBJ1-2
clone_size: once
v_call: TRBV27
d_call: NA
cdr3_aa: CAIPPPLLLGSTYGYTF
cdr3_nt: TGTGCCATCCCACCCCCCCTCCTCTTGGGCAGCACCTATGGCTACACCTTC

j_call: TRBJ2-5
clone_size: once
v_call: TRBV4-2
d_call: TRBD2
cdr3_aa: CASSQDVAGGQETQYF
cdr3_nt: TGTGCCAGCAGCCAAGATGTAGCGGGGGGGCAAGAGACCCAGTACTTC

j_call: TRBJ2-7
clone_size: NA
v_call: TRBV18
d_call: TRBD1
cdr3_aa: CASSPSPDRASGEQYF
cdr3_nt: TGTGCCAGCTCACCCTCTCCTGACAGGGCTTCGGGCGAGCAGTACTTC

j_call: TRBJ1-4
clone_size: NA
v_call: TRBV7-9
d_call: NA
cdr3_aa: CASSLGDGGLKKLFF
cdr3_nt: TGTGCCAGCAGCTTAGGGGACGGGGGGCTGAAAAAGTTGTTTTTT

j_call: TRBJ1-2
clone_size: NA
v_call: TRBV4-2
d_call: NA
cdr3_aa: CASSPRRVPYYGYTF
cdr3_nt: TGTGCCAGCAGCCCGCGGAGGGTGCCCTACTATGGCTACACCTTC

j_call: TRBJ1-1
clone_size: NA
v_call: TRBV28
d_call: NA
cdr3_aa: CASSRTGTGNTEAFF
cdr3_nt: TGTGCCAGCAGTCGAACAGGGACGGGGAACACTGAAGCTTTCTTT

j_call: TRBJ1-1
clone_size: NA
v_call: TRBV7-2
d_call: NA
cdr3_aa: CASSLAAVNTEAFF
cdr3_nt: TGTGCCAGCAGTCTAGCGGCGGTGAACACTGAAGCTTTCTTT

j_call: TRBJ2-1
clone_size: NA
v_call: TRBV5-1
d_call: NA
cdr3_aa: CASSRTGQRGGDEQFF
cdr3_nt: TGCGCCAGCAGCCGTACGGGACAAAGGGGAGGGGATGAGCAGTTCTTC

j_call: TRBJ2-5
clone_size: NA
v_call: TRBV19
d_call: NA
cdr3_aa: CASSLYRVPQETQYF
cdr3_nt: TGTGCCAGTAGTTTATACAGGGTACCGCAAGAGACCCAGTACTTC

j_call: TRBJ2-5
clone_size: NA
v_call: TRBV6-1
d_call: NA
cdr3_aa: CASSDPRGPTGRETQYF
cdr3_nt: TGTGCCAGCAGTGACCCAAGGGGGCCAACTGGGAGGGAGACCCAGTACTTC

j_call: TRBJ2-7
clone_size: NA
v_call: TRBV27
d_call: TRBD2
cdr3_aa: CASSSRLAGAYEQYF
cdr3_nt: TGTGCCAGCAGCTCCAGGCTAGCGGGGGCCTACGAGCAGTACTTC

j_call: TRBJ1-1
clone_size: NA
v_call: TRBV5-4
d_call: NA
cdr3_aa: CASSHPARGQNTEAFF
cdr3_nt: TGTGCCAGCAGTCACCCCGCTAGGGGTCAGAACACTGAAGCTTTCTTT

j_call: TRBJ2-7
clone_size: NA
v_call: TRBV7-3
d_call: NA
cdr3_aa: CASSLHGDEQYF
cdr3_nt: TGTGCCAGCAGCTTACACGGGGACGAGCAGTACTTC